The 26 T cell receptor beta chains below come from one sample, sequenced in a study of blood T cell repertoires in COVID-19. This table comes from immunoSEQ multiplex PCR, and its TCRdb copy is limited to in-frame clones, with some not included. Here the sample spans 390,000 or so clones, roughly 89% being singletons. The sample consisted of PBMCs or T cells enriched from blood (not recorded which). The receptors stem from a woman in her 50s who had recovered from COVID-19.

V and J are TRBV2 and TRBJ1-2; D not certain. The CDR3 is made up of 15 amino acids. Germline V gene lookup returns CDR1 SNHLY and CDR2 FYNNEI. The ends were cut back, 1 base at V and 12 bases at J, with 21 bases in the middle. This CDR3 is CASSEESPRTVGDTF. For the CDR3, the DNA is TGTGCCAGCAGTGAAGAGTCCCCAAGGACTGTTGGTGACACCTTC.

V is TRBV27 and J is TRBJ1-6; no clear D gene. The CDR3 has 14 amino acids. Trimming pared 5 bases from V and 0 bases from J, leaving 5 bases between. CDR1 is MNHEY and CDR2 is SMNVEV in the germline V gene (reference sequence). The CDR3 loop reads CASSRSSYNSPLHF. DNA for the CDR3: TGTGCCAGCAGTCGGAGCTCCTATAATTCACCCCTCCACTTT.

The genes are TRBV6-6 and TRBJ1-3, with TRBD1 as a possible D gene (5 bases). Trimming stripped 4 bases from V and 2 bases from J, with 9 bases between. The germline V gene encodes CDR1 MNHNY and CDR2 SVGAGI (reference sequence). The CDR3 totals 14 residues. The CDR3 here is CASSSGGTGNTIYF. The CDR3 DNA reads TGTGCCAGCAGTTCGGGGGGTACTGGAAACACCATATATTTT.

The V gene is TRBV7-8, the J gene TRBJ2-7, with 7 nucleotides matching TRBD2. There are 14 residues in the CDR3. The J segment lost 3 bases and the V segment lost 5 bases, leaving 7 bases of the junction unmatched. Germline CDR1 and CDR2: SGHVS and FQNEAQ. For the CDR3, the DNA is TGTGCCAGCAGCCCCGGACTAGGAGTCTACGAGCAGTACTTC. Protein sequence: CASSPGLGVYEQYF.

The V and J genes are TRBV4-3 and TRBJ1-2; maybe TRBD1 (6 bases). CDR3 length: 17 residues. V was cut by 3 bases and J by 4 bases, with 21 bases left in between. CDR1 and CDR2 from the germline V gene are LGHNA and YSLEER. The CDR3 bases are TGCGCCAGCAGCCAGGACTCACAGGGAGATCCAGTCTATGGCTACACCTTC. Its protein product is CASSQDSQGDPVYGYTF.

The chain joins TRBV7-9 to TRBJ1-6, with 10 bases aligning to TRBD1. V lost 6 bases to trimming and J lost 10 bases; unmatched junction nucleotides: 6. The CDR3 consists of 14 residues. Germline-derived CDR1 and CDR2 are SEHNR and FQNEAQ (reference sequence). The CDR3 sequence is CASRGQGFYSPLHF. The CDR3 DNA follows: TGTGCCAGCAGGGGACAGGGGTTTTACTCACCCCTCCACTTT.

In its sample, this clone was seen once. V is TRBV15 and J is TRBJ1-6; 8 bases map to TRBD1. This CDR3 has 12 residues. Trimming took 4 bases from V and 14 from J; bases not matched to a gene: 4. Looked up from germline, CDR1 is LNHNV and CDR2 is YYDKDF (reference sequence). The CDR3 region is CATSTKTGALHF. The CDR3 region has the DNA TGTGCCACCAGCACCAAGACAGGGGCCCTCCACTTT.

The chain couples TRBV12-3 or TRBV12-4 to TRBJ2-7; tentative D call: TRBD1 (5 bases). CDR3 length equals 12 residues. V lost 8 bases and J 0 bases, leaving 8 bases between the germline ends. The CDR3 protein is CASGADSYEQYF. The CDR3 nucleotides are TGTGCCAGCGGGGCAGACTCCTACGAGCAGTACTTC.

The chain joins TRBV4-1 to TRBJ2-3, with 8 bases that match TRBD2. Looked up from germline, CDR1 is MGHRA and CDR2 is YSYEKL. The CDR3 runs 17 residues. After removal of 3 bases from V and 0 bases from J, the junction contained 8 bases not matched to a gene. CDR3 amino acids: CASSQARGGSSTDTQYF. DNA of the CDR3: TGCGCCAGCAGCCAGGCCCGGGGGGGCTCAAGCACAGATACGCAGTATTTT.

This clone is medium-sized by share. The V and J genes are TRBV19 and TRBJ2-1, with D possibly matching TRBD1 (5 bases). This CDR3 has 12 residues. Germline V gives CDR1 LNHDA, CDR2 SQIVND (reference sequence). V was clipped by 6 bases and J by 7 bases, with 10 bases between them. The CDR3 is CASSRQSNEQFF. In nucleotides, the CDR3 is TGTGCCAGTAGCCGACAGTCGAATGAGCAGTTCTTC.

CDR3 in amino acids: CAIAGEYGYTF. CDR3 in DNA: TGTGCCATCGCAGGGGAATATGGCTACACCTTC. The chain uses TRBV10-3 and TRBJ1-2; D possibly corresponds to TRBD1 (6 bases). The V gene lost 8 bases and the J gene lost 5 bases, with 9 bases spanning the gap. CDR1 ENHRY and CDR2 SYGVKD come from the germline V gene. The CDR3 covers 11 residues.

This chain links TRBV28 with TRBJ1-6, with TRBD1 matching 10 bases. Germline V CDR1 and CDR2: MDHEN, SYDVKM. V gave up 6 bases and J gave up 8 bases; unmatched junction bases: 7. CDR3 length equals 15 residues. The CDR3 DNA sequence: TGTGCCAGCAGCCTAGGCGGACAGGGGGATTCACCCCTCCACTTT. Residues: CASSLGGQGDSPLHF.

The chain joins TRBV11-2 to TRBJ2-2; 7 nucleotides match TRBD1. The CDR3 runs 15 residues. Looked up from germline, CDR1 is SGHAT and CDR2 is FQNNGV. Trimming removed 4 bases from V and 5 bases from J; junction bases left unmatched: 7. Here the CDR3 reads CASSSPGQLTGELFF. CDR3 nucleotides: TGTGCCAGCAGCTCCCCGGGACAGCTTACCGGGGAGCTGTTTTTT.

The chain carries TRBV20-1 and TRBJ1-2; 7 nucleotides align to TRBD1. The V segment lost 3 bases and the J segment 8 bases; nucleotides outside the gene matches: 15. CDR3 size: 15 residues. Germline loops: CDR1 DFQATT, CDR2 SNEGSKA (reference sequence). CDR3 region: CSASRDSGTLRGYTF. The DNA for the CDR3 is TGCAGTGCTAGTAGGGACAGCGGAACCCTTCGGGGCTACACCTTC.

The chain is built from TRBV6-5 and TRBJ1-4; weak D call: TRBD1 (5 bases). With 6 bases removed from V and 5 bases from J, the gap between germline ends came to 13 bases. CDR3 length: 14 amino acids. CDR1 MNHEY and CDR2 SVGAGI come from the germline V gene. Here the CDR3 DNA reads TGTGCCAGCAGGGTTACAGGCGGCAATGAAAAACTGTTTTTT. Translating it yields CASRVTGGNEKLFF.

This clone was recorded only once. The chain carries TRBV27 and TRBJ1-6; D remains ambiguous. Trimming stripped 6 bases from V and 15 bases from J, with 15 bases between. Germline CDR1 MNHEY, CDR2 SMNVEV (reference sequence). This CDR3 has 12 residues. The CDR3 loop is CASRLRHGFLHF. CDR3 DNA sequence: TGTGCCAGCAGGCTACGACATGGTTTCCTCCACTTT.

The gene calls are TRBV9 and TRBJ2-2, with TRBD2 identical over 10 bases. This CDR3 is built from 15 residues. Germline loops: CDR1 SGDLS, CDR2 YYNGEE. Trimming removed 4 bases from V and 6 bases from J; junction bases left unmatched: 6. CDR3 protein: CASSRSGGVAGELFF. The CDR3 bases are TGTGCCAGCAGCCGGAGCGGGGGGGTGGCCGGGGAGCTGTTTTTT.

This rearrangement joins TRBV3-1 (or the pseudogene TRBV3-2) to TRBJ2-1; no definite D call. The CDR3 totals 13 residues. V dropped 0 bases and J dropped 6 bases, with 6 bases sitting between them. CDR1 is LGHDT, CDR2 YNNKEL, per germline (reference sequence). The CDR3, as DNA: TGTGCCAGCAGCCAAGATACCAGCAATGAGCAGTTCTTC. It translates to CASSQDTSNEQFF.

This rearrangement joins TRBV2 to TRBJ1-2, with D possibly matching TRBD1 (5 bases). This CDR3 spans 12 amino acids. Germline V gene lookup returns CDR1 SNHLY and CDR2 FYNNEI. V shed 7 bases and J shed 7 bases, with 13 bases lying between them. CDR3 bases: TGTGCCAGCAATGGGGCAGGGTCTGGCTACACCTTC. As protein: CASNGAGSGYTF.

The chain is built from TRBV15 and TRBJ2-4; 9 bases fit TRBD1. V was clipped by 3 bases and J by 5 bases; unmatched bases: 5. CDR3 length equals 15 residues. Germline V gene sequence: CDR1 LNHNV, CDR2 YYDKDF (reference sequence). CDR3: CATSSPGTGQNIQYF. The CDR3, as DNA: TGTGCCACCAGCAGTCCCGGGACAGGGCAAAACATTCAGTACTTC.

The chain couples TRBV19 to TRBJ2-3; D remains unclear. Germline V gene data show CDR1 as LNHDA and CDR2 as SQIVND (reference sequence). The CDR3 sequence is 15 residues long. V was shortened by 3 bases and J by 0 bases, with 10 bases between the two germline ends. The CDR3 DNA sequence: TGTGCCAGTAGTATTTCAGGTATTAGCACAGATACGCAGTATTTT. It codes for CASSISGISTDTQYF.

The chain recombines TRBV7-9 with TRBJ2-1; tentative D call: TRBD2 (6 bases). Germline V gene sequence: CDR1 SEHNR, CDR2 FQNEAQ (reference sequence). This CDR3 comprises 13 residues. Trimming left V 7 bases short and J 3 bases short, with 10 bases between. As DNA, the CDR3 is TGTGCCAGCACCAAGGACTACTACAATGAGCAGTTCTTC. It encodes CASTKDYYNEQFF.

The chain couples TRBV5-4 to TRBJ2-1, with a possible D match to TRBD2 (5 bases). The CDR3 runs to 16 residues. Germline values: CDR1 SGHNT, CDR2 YYREEE (reference sequence). V was pared by 0 bases and J by 0 bases, with 10 bases between. The CDR3 DNA is TGTGCCAGCAGCTTGGCGCTAGCCAGCTCCTACAATGAGCAGTTCTTC. It translates to CASSLALASSYNEQFF.

This sequence joins TRBV5-8 and TRBJ2-1; 8 nucleotides line up with TRBD1. CDR1 is SGHTS, CDR2 YDEGEE, per germline. The CDR3 extends over 18 amino acids. The ends lost 3 bases at V and 3 bases at J; junction bases unmatched: 14. CDR3 loop: CASSSYQWGQEGYNEQFF. The CDR3 nucleotides read TGTGCCAGCAGCTCTTATCAATGGGGACAGGAGGGCTACAATGAGCAGTTCTTC.

Only a few counts were recorded for this clone. J is TRBJ1-1 and V is TRBV5-1; D is uncertain. The CDR3 spans 16 residues. CDR1 is SGHRS and CDR2 is YFSETQ in the germline V gene. The V end was cut by 1 base, the J end by 1 base, with 14 bases between. Here the CDR3 reads CASSLTLDPGNTEAFF. The CDR3 region has the DNA TGCGCCAGCAGCTTGACCCTAGACCCCGGGAACACTGAAGCTTTCTTT.

The V and J genes are TRBV6-5 and TRBJ1-1; 8 bases align to TRBD1. V gave up 6 bases and J gave up 0 bases; unmatched junction bases: 6. Germline V gene sequence: CDR1 MNHEY, CDR2 SVGAGI. The CDR3 runs to 15 residues. Here the CDR3 reads CASRDRATLNTEAFF. CDR3 DNA sequence: TGTGCCAGCAGGGACAGGGCAACTCTGAACACTGAAGCTTTCTTT.